Listed below are T cell receptor beta chains from one sample, sequenced in a study of blood T cell repertoires in COVID-19. Clones were sequenced by immunoSEQ multiplex PCR, and TCRdb holds only the in-frame ones, with some missing. The sample contains a few hundred thousand clones, around 80% of which appear only once. Material: PBMCs or T cells enriched from blood (not recorded which). These receptor sequences come from a man aged 35-49 years who had been exposed to COVID-19. CDR3s include the opening cysteine and the closing phenylalanine or tryptophan. Size is stated for part of the rows, as once, few or many counts, or as a class when the clone is expanded.

>.|TRBV6-5|TRBJ2-7
CASTNSLYEQYF
>.|TRBV7-2|TRBJ1-3
CASSIPGGNTIYF
>.|TRBV6-5|TRBJ2-6
CASRGDRAGANVLTF
>.|TRBV19|TRBJ1-2
CASSEPYGNYGYTF
>.|TRBV19|TRBJ2-1
CASSIVGGAGRYNEQFF
>.|TRBV5-5|TRBJ2-7
CASSLGQGNREQYF
>.|TRBV9|TRBJ1-1
CASSPPLGQLTEAFF
>few|TRBV2|TRBJ1-1
CASSVGGFQAFF
>.|TRBV4-1|TRBJ1-5
CASSQGQDQPQHF
>.|TRBV30|TRBJ1-6
CAWSARDSPLHF
>.|TRBV5-1|TRBJ1-4
CASSFSGTGDTKLFF
>.|TRBV7-2|TRBJ2-7
CASSQQSGGRSYEQYF
>.|TRBV2|TRBJ2-1
CASSETGFGEQFF
>.|TRBV19|TRBJ1-4
CASASDLSEKLFF
>.|TRBV2|TRBJ1-4
CASSVESPGIEKLFF
>.|TRBV11-2|TRBJ2-6
CASSHRRGSGANVLTF
>.|TRBV19|TRBJ2-5
CASSFVLAGKETQYF
>.|TRBV5-4|TRBJ1-4
CASSLAMGGGASEKLFF
>.|TRBV6-5|TRBJ1-2
CASRRAGGDGYTF
>few|TRBV18|TRBJ2-5
CASSSRTSGSRKTQYF
>.|TRBV14|TRBJ1-1
CASKQQANTEAFF
>.|TRBV2|TRBJ1-5
CASKAGGGTGRRNQPQHF
>.|TRBV6-5|TRBJ2-1
CASKPWEGRNEQFF
>.|TRBV5-1|TRBJ2-1
CASSSIPGQGYNEQFF
>.|TRBV30|TRBJ1-5
CAWSSGTSNQPQHF
>.|TRBV27|TRBJ2-7
CASKPLGGAYEQYF
>few|TRBV2|TRBJ1-3
CASRDTFSGNTIYF
>.|TRBV9|TRBJ1-2
CARPRTGFGVCGYTF
>once|TRBV5-1|TRBJ2-7
CASSFGTGDYEQYF
>.|TRBV6-5|TRBJ1-5
CASSPTGGVWKPQHF
>once|TRBV6-5|TRBJ2-1
CASIKSLAEVHEQFF
>.|TRBV25-1|TRBJ2-7
CASSTPEWSYEQYF
>.|TRBV19|TRBJ1-2
CATRLGGNYGYTF
>.|TRBV5-1|TRBJ1-6
CASSSRDRARSPLHF
>.|TRBV9|TRBJ2-3
CASSVQGTDTQYF
>.|TRBV2|TRBJ2-3
CASSSTGSSTDTQYF
>.|TRBV6-1|TRBJ2-3
CASSEPGQVRFPDTQYF
>.|TRBV11-2|TRBJ1-1
CASSLDGQGGFF
>.|TRBV18|TRBJ1-3
CASSPGQASGNTIYF
>.|TRBV5-6|TRBJ1-3
CASSLGQLGNTIYF
>.|TRBV3-1/TRBV3-2|TRBJ2-5
CASSQDYSWYF
>.|TRBV6-4|TRBJ2-7
CASSDSTGQGGPYEQYF
>.|TRBV9|TRBJ2-6
CASSGPGTGQVGANVLTF
>once|TRBV11-2|TRBJ1-4
CASSLRFGEKLFF
>.|TRBV6-5|TRBJ2-7
CASSYRDRVGEQYF
>.|TRBV19|TRBJ2-1
CASSWGLAAPEQFF